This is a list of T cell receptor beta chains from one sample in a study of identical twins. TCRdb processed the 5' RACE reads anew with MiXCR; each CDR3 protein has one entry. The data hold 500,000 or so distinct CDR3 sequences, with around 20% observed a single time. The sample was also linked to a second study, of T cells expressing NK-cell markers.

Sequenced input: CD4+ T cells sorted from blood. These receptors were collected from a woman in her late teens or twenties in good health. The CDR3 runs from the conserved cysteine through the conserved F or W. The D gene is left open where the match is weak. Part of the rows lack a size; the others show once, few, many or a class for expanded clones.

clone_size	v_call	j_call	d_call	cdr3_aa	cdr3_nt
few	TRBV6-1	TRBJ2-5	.	CASRKGGKETQYF	TGTGCCAGCAGGAAGGGGGGAAAAGAGACCCAGTACTTC
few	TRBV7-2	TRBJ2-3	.	CASSLRRLEGGRTDTQYF	TGTGCCAGCAGCTTAAGGCGCTTAGAGGGTGGCCGCACAGATACGCAGTATTTT
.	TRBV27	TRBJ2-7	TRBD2	CASSRTRDEQYF	TGTGCCAGCAGCCGGACTAGGGACGAGCAGTACTTC
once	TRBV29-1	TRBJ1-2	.	CSVTRERYGYTF	TGCAGCGTCACACGGGAGCGCTATGGCTACACCTTC
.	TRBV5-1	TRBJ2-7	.	CASSSGITYEQYF	TGCGCCAGCAGCTCCGGGATTACCTACGAGCAGTACTTC
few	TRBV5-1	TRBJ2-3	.	CASSTPRVDTQYF	TGCGCCAGCAGCACACCTAGGGTAGATACGCAGTATTTT
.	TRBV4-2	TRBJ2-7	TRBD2	CASSLALTSGDYEQYF	TGTGCCAGCAGCCTAGCTTTGACTAGCGGGGACTACGAGCAGTACTTC
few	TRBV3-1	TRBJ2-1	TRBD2	CASSSSGGHSSSGQFF	TGTGCCAGCAGTTCGAGCGGGGGACATTCCTCCTCGGGGCAGTTCTTC
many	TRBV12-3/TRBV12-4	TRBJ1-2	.	CASTLGAGARHYGYTF	TGTGCCAGCACCTTGGGGGCAGGGGCTCGCCACTATGGCTACACCTTC
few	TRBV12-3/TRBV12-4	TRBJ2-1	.	CASSLTPGGGSRNEQFF	TGTGCCAGCAGTTTGACCCCCGGGGGCGGCTCGAGGAATGAGCAGTTCTTC
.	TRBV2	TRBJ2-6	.	CASIEERSGANVLTF	TGTGCCAGCATTGAGGAGCGCTCTGGGGCCAACGTCCTGACTTTC
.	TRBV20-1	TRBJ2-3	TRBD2	CSGKAGGTASTDTQYF	TGCAGTGGGAAAGCGGGAGGGACGGCTAGCACAGATACGCAGTATTTT
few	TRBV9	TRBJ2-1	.	CASSVGGGFNEQFF	TGTGCCAGCAGCGTAGGAGGGGGGTTCAATGAGCAGTTCTTC
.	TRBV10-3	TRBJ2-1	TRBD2	CAITLTSESSYNEQFF	TGTGCCATCACCCTGACTAGCGAGAGCTCCTACAATGAGCAGTTCTTC
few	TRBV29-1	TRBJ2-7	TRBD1	CSVVRDSSVNEQYF	TGCAGCGTTGTGAGGGACAGCTCGGTGAACGAGCAGTACTTC
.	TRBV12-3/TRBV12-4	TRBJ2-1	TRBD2	CASKNARLADFSYNEQFF	TGTGCCAGCAAGAACGCGAGACTAGCGGATTTTTCCTACAATGAGCAGTTCTTC
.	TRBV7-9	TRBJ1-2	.	CASSLERGSVGYTF	TGTGCCAGCAGCTTAGAGCGAGGGTCAGTTGGCTACACCTTC
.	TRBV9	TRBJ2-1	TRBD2	CASSVEPGGWREQFF	TGTGCCAGCAGCGTAGAACCGGGAGGATGGCGTGAGCAGTTCTTC
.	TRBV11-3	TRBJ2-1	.	CASSLEGLGASNEQFF	TGTGCCAGCAGCTTAGAGGGGCTTGGGGCCTCCAATGAGCAGTTCTTC
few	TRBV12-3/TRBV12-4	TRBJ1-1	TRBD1	CASNNRGNTEAFF	TGTGCCAGCAACAACAGGGGGAACACTGAAGCTTTCTTT
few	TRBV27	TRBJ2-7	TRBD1	CASSGRQGRGEQYF	TGTGCCAGCAGTGGACGACAGGGGCGCGGCGAGCAGTACTTC
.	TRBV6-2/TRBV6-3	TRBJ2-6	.	CASAKGSGANVLIF	TGTGCCAGCGCTAAAGGCTCTGGGGCCAACGTCCTGATTTTC
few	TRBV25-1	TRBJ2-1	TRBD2	CASSPRLWAGDEQFF	TGTGCCAGCAGTCCCCGATTGTGGGCGGGAGATGAGCAGTTCTTC
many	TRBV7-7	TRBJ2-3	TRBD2	CASSRTSGTDTQYF	TGTGCTAGCAGTAGGACTAGCGGCACAGATACGCAGTATTTT
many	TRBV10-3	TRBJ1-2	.	CAISRTEYGYTF	TGTGCCATCAGTCGGACAGAATATGGCTACACCTTC
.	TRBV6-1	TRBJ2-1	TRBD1	CATLQGASSYNEQFF	TGTGCCACCCTACAGGGGGCGAGCTCCTACAATGAGCAGTTCTTC
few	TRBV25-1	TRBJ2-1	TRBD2	CASRGLAGGLRDNEQFF	TGTGCCAGCAGAGGACTAGCGGGGGGGCTGCGCGACAATGAGCAGTTCTTC
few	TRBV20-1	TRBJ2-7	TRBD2	CSASKREGLAGEQYF	TGCAGTGCTAGCAAGAGGGAGGGACTAGCAGGCGAGCAGTACTTC
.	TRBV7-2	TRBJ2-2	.	CASSLSLANTGELFF	TGTGCCAGCAGCTTAAGTCTAGCTAACACCGGGGAGCTGTTTTTT
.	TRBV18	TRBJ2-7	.	CASSSTYPYEQYF	TGTGCCAGCTCCTCCACTTATCCCTACGAGCAGTACTTC
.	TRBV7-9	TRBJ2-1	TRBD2	CASSLVLAEQFF	TGTGCCAGCAGCTTAGTACTAGCGGAGCAGTTCTTC
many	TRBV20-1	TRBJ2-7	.	CSARLGYEQYF	TGCAGTGCTAGACTGGGTTACGAGCAGTACTTC
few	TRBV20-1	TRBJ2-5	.	CSARDPGIAQYF	TGCAGTGCTAGAGACCCCGGGATCGCCCAGTACTTC
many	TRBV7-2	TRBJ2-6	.	CASSLTGTGANVLTF	TGTGCCAGCAGTTTAACAGGGACCGGGGCCAACGTCCTGACTTTC
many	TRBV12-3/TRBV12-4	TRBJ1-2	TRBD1	CASTDRANYGYTF	TGTGCCAGCACTGACAGGGCTAACTATGGCTACACCTTC
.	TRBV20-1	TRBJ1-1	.	CSARDLMSGSGTEAFF	TGCAGTGCTAGAGATCTCATGTCAGGGTCTGGCACTGAAGCTTTCTTT
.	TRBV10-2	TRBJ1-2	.	CANWAGYGYTF	TGCGCCAACTGGGCAGGCTATGGCTACACCTTC
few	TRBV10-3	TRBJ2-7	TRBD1	CAISSDRVGYEQYF	TGTGCCATCAGCAGCGACAGGGTCGGTTACGAGCAGTACTTC
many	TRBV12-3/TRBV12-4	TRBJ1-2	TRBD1	CASSYGQGYGYTF	TGTGCCAGCAGTTACGGACAGGGCTATGGCTACACCTTC
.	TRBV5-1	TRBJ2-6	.	CASSFGHPGANVLTF	TGCGCCAGCAGCTTTGGACACCCTGGGGCCAACGTCCTGACTTTC
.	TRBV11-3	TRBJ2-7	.	CASSLTEYEQYF	TGTGCCAGCAGCTTGACCGAATACGAGCAGTACTTC
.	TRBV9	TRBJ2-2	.	CASSASGGDTGELFF	TGTGCCAGCAGCGCCTCGGGCGGCGACACCGGGGAGCTGTTTTTT
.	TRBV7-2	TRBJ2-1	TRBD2	CASSLGRGGYEQFF	TGTGCCAGCAGCTTAGGCCGCGGGGGGTATGAGCAGTTCTTC
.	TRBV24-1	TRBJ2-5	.	CATSDNGIRGAQETQYF	TGTGCCACCAGTGATAACGGCATTCGAGGAGCTCAAGAGACCCAGTACTTC
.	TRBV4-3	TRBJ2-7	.	CASSQERALFREQYF	TGCGCCAGCAGCCAAGAGAGAGCCCTCTTTAGAGAGCAGTACTTC
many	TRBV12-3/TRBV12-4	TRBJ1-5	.	CASTPGTHRSNQPQHF	TGTGCCAGCACCCCCGGGACACATCGTAGCAATCAGCCCCAGCATTTT
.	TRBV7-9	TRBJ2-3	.	CASNEWGDTQYF	TGTGCCAGCAACGAGTGGGGAGATACGCAGTATTTT
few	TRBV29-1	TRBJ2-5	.	CSVQGRVEETQYF	TGCAGCGTTCAGGGGCGAGTGGAAGAGACCCAGTACTTC
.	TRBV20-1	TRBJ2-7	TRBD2	CSASREGLGEQYF	TGCAGTGCTAGTCGGGAGGGGTTGGGCGAGCAGTACTTC
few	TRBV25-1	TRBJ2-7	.	CASSGGVGSYEQYF	TGTGCCAGCAGTGGGGGGGTGGGCTCCTACGAGCAGTACTTC